The clone carrying this TCR beta chain was found many times. Its antigen is not known. These data are taken from a study of CD8 T cells in ankylosing spondylitis. TCRdb re-derived calls from the 5' RACE reads in MiXCR, one entry per CDR3 protein. The table has 250,000 to 400,000 distinct CDR3 sequences, 11% seen once; the top ten hold 8% to 9.5%. Whole-study findings and limits: Made up of roughly 8 highly homologous variants, a TCR beta motif appeared characteristic of ankylosing spondylitis blood.

The origin of this receptor is a female donor with ankylosing spondylitis or in good health (not recorded which). The specimen sequenced was blood, either unsorted or a sorted T cell fraction (not recorded which).

This CDR3 is CASSFLAEAFF. The DNA of the CDR3 is TGTGCCAGCAGCTTCCTGGCTGAAGCTTTCTTT. This chain joins TRBV7-2 and TRBJ1-1, with D hard to call. This CDR3 has 11 residues. Germline values: CDR1 SGHTA, CDR2 FQGNSA. V was pared by 3 bases and J by 6 bases, with 5 bases between.